The following is a T cell receptor beta chain sequence with its context. The sample is drawn from a study of control samples from healthy donors and cancer patients. The germline gives CDR1 MRHNA, CDR2 SNTAGT. This CDR3 is built from 12 residues. Trimming took 8 bases from V and 11 from J; bases not matched to a gene: 7. Measured with immunoSEQ multiplex PCR; TCRdb has only the in-frame clones, and not every one. The data contain tens of thousands of clones, 90% of them singletons. V usage is TRBV6-4 and J usage is TRBJ1-1; TRBD1 aligns across 11 bases. The sequence was collected from a man between 60 and 75 years old with colorectal cancer. Sequencing was performed on PBMCs. CDR3 protein: CASCGQGASAFF. The CDR3 coding sequence is TGTGCCAGCTGTGGACAGGGGGCTTCGGCTTTCTTT.